This is a list of T cell receptor beta chains from one sample in a study of blood T cell repertoires in COVID-19. Assay used: immunoSEQ multiplex PCR; TCRdb lists only in-frame clones, some missing. The sample holds some 340,000 clones, approximately 81% seen once. Sequencing was performed on peripheral blood. These receptors came from a young woman with acute or convalescent COVID-19. Both conserved end residues are part of each CDR3. A D gene is named only where the DNA matches it firmly. Rows give clone size only sometimes, using once, few, many, or a class for an expanded clone.

abundance: .; j_gene: TRBJ1-2; v_gene: TRBV7-2; d_gene: TRBD1; CDR3aa: CASSLGTAYGYTF; CDR3nt: TGTGCCAGCAGCCTTGGGACAGCCTATGGCTACACCTTC
abundance: few; j_gene: TRBJ1-1; v_gene: TRBV29-1; d_gene: TRBD1; CDR3aa: CSVERDREGAFF; CDR3nt: TGCAGCGTTGAAAGGGACAGGGAGGGAGCTTTCTTT
abundance: .; j_gene: TRBJ2-1; v_gene: TRBV7-9; d_gene: .; CDR3aa: CASSLGHNNEQFF; CDR3nt: TGTGCCAGCAGCTTAGGACACAACAATGAGCAGTTCTTC
abundance: .; j_gene: TRBJ1-1; v_gene: TRBV7-3; d_gene: TRBD1; CDR3aa: CASSSSGTGGSAFF; CDR3nt: TGTGCCAGCAGCTCGTCAGGGACAGGGGGTTCAGCTTTCTTT
abundance: .; j_gene: TRBJ1-1; v_gene: TRBV7-9; d_gene: .; CDR3aa: CASRTMAGDPNTEAFF; CDR3nt: TGTGCCAGCAGAACCATGGCGGGGGATCCGAACACTGAAGCTTTCTTT
abundance: .; j_gene: TRBJ2-7; v_gene: TRBV5-1; d_gene: .; CDR3aa: CASSLDRVGASYEQYF; CDR3nt: TGCGCCAGCAGCTTGGATCGGGTTGGGGCATCCTACGAGCAGTACTTC
abundance: few; j_gene: TRBJ2-1; v_gene: TRBV2; d_gene: .; CDR3aa: CASTSGFNEQFF; CDR3nt: TGTGCCAGCACTTCCGGGTTCAATGAGCAGTTCTTC
abundance: .; j_gene: TRBJ2-2; v_gene: TRBV19; d_gene: TRBD2; CDR3aa: CASSTERGDPTGELFF; CDR3nt: TGTGCCAGTAGTACCGAGCGGGGGGACCCTACCGGGGAGCTGTTTTTT
abundance: .; j_gene: TRBJ2-1; v_gene: TRBV6-1; d_gene: .; CDR3aa: CASSGGTTYSYNEQFF; CDR3nt: TGTGCCAGCAGTGGGGGCACGACATATTCCTACAATGAGCAGTTCTTC
abundance: .; j_gene: TRBJ1-2; v_gene: TRBV3-1/TRBV3-2; d_gene: TRBD1; CDR3aa: CASSRRDRESRGYTF; CDR3nt: TGTGCCAGCAGCCGTCGGGACAGGGAATCGCGGGGCTACACCTTC
abundance: .; j_gene: TRBJ2-1; v_gene: TRBV19; d_gene: .; CDR3aa: CASSIDLYVSSYNEQFF; CDR3nt: TGTGCCAGTAGTATAGATCTATATGTGAGCTCCTACAATGAGCAGTTCTTC
abundance: few; j_gene: TRBJ2-5; v_gene: TRBV4-1; d_gene: TRBD2; CDR3aa: CASSPSGLASETQYF; CDR3nt: TGCGCCAGCAGCCCATCCGGACTAGCGAGTGAGACCCAGTACTTC
abundance: few; j_gene: TRBJ1-1; v_gene: TRBV10-3; d_gene: .; CDR3aa: CAISIQGNTEAFF; CDR3nt: TGTGCCATCAGCATACAGGGTAACACTGAAGCTTTCTTT
abundance: .; j_gene: TRBJ1-1; v_gene: TRBV2; d_gene: .; CDR3aa: CASSGRTEAFF; CDR3nt: TGTGCCAGCAGTGGTCGGACTGAAGCTTTCTTT
abundance: .; j_gene: TRBJ2-1; v_gene: TRBV25-1; d_gene: .; CDR3aa: CASSVGVNEQFF; CDR3nt: TGTGCCAGCAGTGTCGGAGTAAATGAGCAGTTCTTC
abundance: .; j_gene: TRBJ2-7; v_gene: TRBV2; d_gene: TRBD1; CDR3aa: CASSETGDEQYF; CDR3nt: TGTGCCAGCAGTGAGACAGGGGACGAGCAGTACTTC
abundance: .; j_gene: TRBJ2-5; v_gene: TRBV7-3; d_gene: TRBD2; CDR3aa: CASSLTVLAQQETQYF; CDR3nt: TGTGCCAGCAGCTTAACGGTACTAGCGCAACAAGAGACCCAGTACTTC
abundance: .; j_gene: TRBJ2-2; v_gene: TRBV6-5; d_gene: .; CDR3aa: CASILRSWTGELFF; CDR3nt: TGTGCCAGCATCTTGCGAAGCTGGACCGGGGAGCTGTTTTTT
abundance: once; j_gene: TRBJ1-5; v_gene: TRBV6-6; d_gene: TRBD1; CDR3aa: CASSRLPSGTGVRQPQHF; CDR3nt: TGTGCCAGCAGTCGACTACCGTCCGGGACAGGGGTGCGTCAGCCCCAGCATTTT
abundance: .; j_gene: TRBJ2-1; v_gene: TRBV21-1; d_gene: .; CDR3aa: CASSKAQSRGRDEQFF; CDR3nt: TGTGCCAGCAGCAAAGCGCAGTCCAGGGGGCGCGATGAGCAGTTCTTC
abundance: few; j_gene: TRBJ1-2; v_gene: TRBV18; d_gene: .; CDR3aa: CASSPGQPYGYTF; CDR3nt: TGTGCCAGCTCACCAGGACAACCCTATGGCTACACCTTC
abundance: .; j_gene: TRBJ2-3; v_gene: TRBV9; d_gene: TRBD2; CDR3aa: CASSPTGLAGSTDTQYF; CDR3nt: TGTGCCAGCAGCCCAACGGGACTAGCGGGAAGCACAGATACGCAGTATTTT
abundance: .; j_gene: TRBJ1-4; v_gene: TRBV9; d_gene: .; CDR3aa: CASSEDGQSNEKLFF; CDR3nt: TGTGCCAGCAGCGAGGACGGACAGTCTAATGAAAAACTGTTTTTT
abundance: .; j_gene: TRBJ2-5; v_gene: TRBV9; d_gene: .; CDR3aa: CASSVRDQETQYF; CDR3nt: TGTGCCAGCAGCGTTCGGGACCAAGAGACCCAGTACTTC
abundance: few; j_gene: TRBJ1-1; v_gene: TRBV19; d_gene: .; CDR3aa: CASSMGQAGGTEAFF; CDR3nt: TGTGCCAGTAGTATGGGTCAGGCTGGTGGCACTGAAGCTTTCTTT
abundance: .; j_gene: TRBJ2-2; v_gene: TRBV2; d_gene: TRBD2; CDR3aa: CASSPTQLAGFTGELFF; CDR3nt: TGTGCCAGCAGCCCAACGCAACTAGCGGGTTTCACCGGGGAGCTGTTTTTT
abundance: .; j_gene: TRBJ2-7; v_gene: TRBV4-1; d_gene: .; CDR3aa: CASRRNQDKTYEQYF; CDR3nt: TGCGCCAGCAGAAGAAACCAGGACAAGACCTACGAGCAGTACTTC
abundance: .; j_gene: TRBJ1-1; v_gene: TRBV24-1; d_gene: .; CDR3aa: CATSDKNTEAFF; CDR3nt: TGTGCCACCAGTGACAAGAACACTGAAGCTTTCTTT
abundance: .; j_gene: TRBJ1-3; v_gene: TRBV7-9; d_gene: .; CDR3aa: CASSLAQSGNTIYF; CDR3nt: TGTGCCAGCAGCTTGGCCCAGTCTGGAAACACCATATATTTT
abundance: .; j_gene: TRBJ1-6; v_gene: TRBV10-3; d_gene: .; CDR3aa: CAISERGLIDNSPLHF; CDR3nt: TGTGCCATCAGTGAGCGAGGACTGATAGATAATTCACCCCTCCACTTT
abundance: .; j_gene: TRBJ2-5; v_gene: TRBV27; d_gene: .; CDR3aa: CASSLIRGAEETQYF; CDR3nt: TGTGCCAGCAGTTTAATTCGGGGGGCGGAAGAGACCCAGTACTTC
abundance: .; j_gene: TRBJ1-2; v_gene: TRBV28; d_gene: TRBD1; CDR3aa: CASNTGTAVYGYTF; CDR3nt: TGTGCCAGCAATACCGGGACAGCAGTTTATGGCTACACCTTC
abundance: .; j_gene: TRBJ1-2; v_gene: TRBV9; d_gene: .; CDR3aa: CASSVRSAGYGYTF; CDR3nt: TGTGCCAGCAGCGTACGCTCCGCGGGATATGGCTACACCTTC
abundance: .; j_gene: TRBJ2-7; v_gene: TRBV30; d_gene: TRBD2; CDR3aa: CAWALAGESEQYF; CDR3nt: TGTGCCTGGGCACTAGCGGGGGAGTCCGAGCAGTACTTC
abundance: .; j_gene: TRBJ2-7; v_gene: TRBV2; d_gene: TRBD1; CDR3aa: CASSDPTGGSYEQYF; CDR3nt: TGTGCCAGCAGTGATCCGACAGGGGGCAGCTACGAGCAGTACTTC
abundance: .; j_gene: TRBJ1-5; v_gene: TRBV18; d_gene: TRBD1; CDR3aa: CASSPSTDRGLQPQHF; CDR3nt: TGTGCCAGCTCACCAAGCACAGACAGGGGGCTTCAGCCCCAGCATTTT
abundance: .; j_gene: TRBJ1-1; v_gene: TRBV12-5; d_gene: TRBD1; CDR3aa: CASVKGTGGTEAFF; CDR3nt: TGTGCTAGTGTGAAAGGGACAGGGGGAACTGAAGCTTTCTTT
abundance: .; j_gene: TRBJ2-1; v_gene: TRBV2; d_gene: TRBD2; CDR3aa: CASSELAGANYNEQFF; CDR3nt: TGTGCCAGCAGTGAGTTAGCGGGAGCGAACTACAATGAGCAGTTCTTC
abundance: .; j_gene: TRBJ1-1; v_gene: TRBV6-5; d_gene: .; CDR3aa: CASSLDWGGDTEAFF; CDR3nt: TGTGCCAGCAGCTTGGACTGGGGAGGGGACACTGAAGCTTTCTTT
abundance: .; j_gene: TRBJ1-5; v_gene: TRBV7-8; d_gene: TRBD1; CDR3aa: CASSLAGDRGGNQPQHF; CDR3nt: TGTGCCAGCAGCTTAGCTGGGGACAGGGGCGGCAATCAGCCCCAGCATTTT
abundance: few; j_gene: TRBJ1-5; v_gene: TRBV6-1; d_gene: TRBD1; CDR3aa: CASSEALGTGANQPQHF; CDR3nt: TGTGCCAGCAGTGAAGCGCTTGGGACAGGGGCGAATCAGCCCCAGCATTTT
abundance: .; j_gene: TRBJ2-7; v_gene: TRBV30; d_gene: TRBD1; CDR3aa: CAWSFHRDRGSYEQYF; CDR3nt: TGTGCCTGGAGTTTCCACCGGGACAGGGGCTCCTACGAGCAGTACTTC
abundance: .; j_gene: TRBJ1-5; v_gene: TRBV19; d_gene: .; CDR3aa: CASSIASGVQPQHF; CDR3nt: TGTGCCAGTAGTATAGCTTCAGGGGTTCAGCCCCAGCATTTT
abundance: .; j_gene: TRBJ2-2; v_gene: TRBV3-1/TRBV3-2; d_gene: .; CDR3aa: CASSLGLTGGELFF; CDR3nt: TGTGCCAGCAGCTTGGGACTCACGGGCGGGGAGCTGTTTTTT
abundance: .; j_gene: TRBJ2-5; v_gene: TRBV28; d_gene: .; CDR3aa: CASSFRIETQYF; CDR3nt: TGTGCCAGCAGTTTCCGTATAGAGACCCAGTACTTC
abundance: .; j_gene: TRBJ2-3; v_gene: TRBV9; d_gene: TRBD2; CDR3aa: CASSLGLAGLDTQYF; CDR3nt: TGTGCCAGCAGCCTGGGACTAGCGGGATTAGATACGCAGTATTTT
abundance: .; j_gene: TRBJ2-5; v_gene: TRBV23-1; d_gene: .; CDR3aa: CASRPRRDPKPGGIQETQYF; CDR3nt: TGCGCCAGCAGGCCCAGGAGGGATCCAAAGCCCGGCGGAATACAAGAGACCCAGTACTTC
abundance: .; j_gene: TRBJ2-7; v_gene: TRBV5-4; d_gene: TRBD1; CDR3aa: CASSPRQGKSYEQYF; CDR3nt: TGTGCCAGCAGCCCGAGACAGGGGAAAAGTTACGAGCAGTACTTC
abundance: once; j_gene: TRBJ2-3; v_gene: TRBV2; d_gene: TRBD2; CDR3aa: CASSTGLAGGDTDTQYF; CDR3nt: TGTGCCAGCAGCACAGGGCTAGCGGGAGGGGACACAGATACGCAGTATTTT
abundance: few; j_gene: TRBJ1-3; v_gene: TRBV6-5; d_gene: .; CDR3aa: CASRGHRRVLYTIYF; CDR3nt: TGTGCCAGCAGGGGACATCGAAGGGTATTGTACACCATATATTTT
abundance: .; j_gene: TRBJ1-1; v_gene: TRBV19; d_gene: .; CDR3aa: CASSSVWGGTEAFF; CDR3nt: TGTGCCAGTAGTAGTGTTTGGGGAGGTACTGAAGCTTTCTTT
abundance: .; j_gene: TRBJ1-1; v_gene: TRBV7-9; d_gene: .; CDR3aa: CASSPAGLGNTEAFF; CDR3nt: TGTGCCAGCAGCCCAGCGGGGCTGGGGAACACTGAAGCTTTCTTT
abundance: .; j_gene: TRBJ2-7; v_gene: TRBV6-5; d_gene: TRBD1; CDR3aa: CASSWGQVIYEQYF; CDR3nt: TGTGCCAGCAGTTGGGGACAGGTAATCTACGAGCAGTACTTC
abundance: .; j_gene: TRBJ1-4; v_gene: TRBV3-1/TRBV3-2; d_gene: .; CDR3aa: CASSLKIGVEKLFF; CDR3nt: TGTGCCAGCAGCCTCAAGATCGGGGTTGAAAAACTGTTTTTT
abundance: .; j_gene: TRBJ2-1; v_gene: TRBV29-1; d_gene: TRBD2; CDR3aa: CSVDGEGHNEQFF; CDR3nt: TGCAGCGTTGATGGGGAGGGACACAATGAGCAGTTCTTC